This record covers a single T cell receptor (beta chain). Trimming pared 0 bases from V and 7 bases from J, leaving 15 bases between. The CDR3 has 16 residues. In germline, CDR1 is LGHNA, CDR2 YSLEER. The protocol was immunoSEQ multiplex PCR, while the TCRdb copy is restricted to in-frame clones and leaves out a portion. The data hold under 200,000 clones, with approximately 91% observed a single time. The sample is drawn from a study of T cell responses to AZD1222 COVID-19 vaccine. The TCR comes from an adult in good health. Here the sequenced sample was peripheral blood, taken on day 0 of AZD1222 vaccination. The J gene is TRBJ2-2, the V gene TRBV4-3, with a weak D call TRBD2 (5 bases). Here the CDR3 DNA reads TGCGCCAGCAGCCAAGACCCCGGACTGGTACTCGGGGAGCTGTTTTTT. Translated, it gives CASSQDPGLVLGELFF.